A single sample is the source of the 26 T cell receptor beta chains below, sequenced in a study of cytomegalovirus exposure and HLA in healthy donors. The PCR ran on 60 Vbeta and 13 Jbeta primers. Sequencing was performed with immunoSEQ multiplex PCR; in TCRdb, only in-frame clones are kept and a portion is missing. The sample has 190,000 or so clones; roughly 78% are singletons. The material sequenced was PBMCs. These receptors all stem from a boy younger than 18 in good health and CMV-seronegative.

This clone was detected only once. The CDR3 bases are TGTGCCAGTAGTATAGGGCAGCAGGGCGAATTGAACTATGGCTACACCTTC. This codes for CASSIGQQGELNYGYTF. This rearrangement joins TRBV19 to TRBJ1-2, with a weak D call TRBD1 (5 bases). Germline V gives CDR1 LNHDA, CDR2 SQIVND (reference sequence). The length of the CDR3 is 17 residues. Trimming pared 1 base from V and 2 bases from J, leaving 17 bases between.

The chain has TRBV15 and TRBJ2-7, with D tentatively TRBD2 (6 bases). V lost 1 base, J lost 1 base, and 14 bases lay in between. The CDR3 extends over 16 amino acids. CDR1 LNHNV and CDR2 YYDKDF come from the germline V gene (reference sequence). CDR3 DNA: TGTGCCACCAGCAGAGGACCGGGACTGGGATCCTACGAGCAGTACTTC. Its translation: CATSRGPGLGSYEQYF.

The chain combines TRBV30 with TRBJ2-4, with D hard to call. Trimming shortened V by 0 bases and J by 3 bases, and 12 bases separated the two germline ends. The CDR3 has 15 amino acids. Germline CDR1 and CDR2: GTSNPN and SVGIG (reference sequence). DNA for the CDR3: TGTGCCTGGAGTGTACCGGTGTCCGTCAAAAACATTCAGTACTTC. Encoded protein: CAWSVPVSVKNIQYF.

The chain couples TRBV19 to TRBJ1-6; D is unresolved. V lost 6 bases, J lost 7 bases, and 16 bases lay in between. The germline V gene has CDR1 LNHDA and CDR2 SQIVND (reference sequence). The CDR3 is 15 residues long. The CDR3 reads CASSAGGRWNSPLHF. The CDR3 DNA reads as TGTGCCAGTAGCGCCGGTGGCAGGTGGAATTCACCCCTCCACTTT.

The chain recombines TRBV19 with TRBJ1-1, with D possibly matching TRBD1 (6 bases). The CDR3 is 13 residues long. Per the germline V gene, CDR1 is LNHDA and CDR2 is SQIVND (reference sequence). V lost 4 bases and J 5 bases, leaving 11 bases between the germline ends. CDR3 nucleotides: TGTGCCAGTAGTAGGACAGTAGGAACTGAAGCTTTCTTT. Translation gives CASSRTVGTEAFF.

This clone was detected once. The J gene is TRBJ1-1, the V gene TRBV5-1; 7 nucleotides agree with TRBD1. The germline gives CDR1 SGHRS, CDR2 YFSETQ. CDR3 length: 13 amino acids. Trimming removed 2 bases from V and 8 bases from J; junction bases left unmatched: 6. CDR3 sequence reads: CASSLTRDREAFF. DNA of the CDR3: TGCGCCAGCAGCTTAACCCGGGACAGAGAAGCTTTCTTT.

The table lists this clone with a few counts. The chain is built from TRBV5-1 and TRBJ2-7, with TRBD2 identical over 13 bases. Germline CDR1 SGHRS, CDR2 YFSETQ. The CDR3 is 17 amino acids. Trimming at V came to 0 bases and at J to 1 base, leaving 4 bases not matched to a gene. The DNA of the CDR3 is TGCGCCAGCAGCTTGGCCCGGACTAGCGGGAGTTCCTACGAGCAGTACTTC. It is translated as CASSLARTSGSSYEQYF.

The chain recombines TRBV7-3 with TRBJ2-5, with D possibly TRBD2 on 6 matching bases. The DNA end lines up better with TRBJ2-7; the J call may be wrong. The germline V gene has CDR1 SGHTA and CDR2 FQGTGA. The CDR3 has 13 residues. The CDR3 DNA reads TGTGCCAGCAGCTTATTGGGAGGACACGAGCAGTACTTC. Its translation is CASSLLGGHEQYF.

Here the CDR3 reads CASGLDGTGAQPQHF. CDR3 DNA sequence: TGTGCTAGTGGTTTGGACGGGACAGGGGCTCAGCCCCAGCATTTT. This chain joins TRBV12-5 and TRBJ1-5, with TRBD1 identical over 10 bases. This CDR3 has 15 residues. Germline V lookup: CDR1 LGHNT, CDR2 FRNRAP. Trimming took 1 base from V and 6 from J; bases not matched to a gene: 3.

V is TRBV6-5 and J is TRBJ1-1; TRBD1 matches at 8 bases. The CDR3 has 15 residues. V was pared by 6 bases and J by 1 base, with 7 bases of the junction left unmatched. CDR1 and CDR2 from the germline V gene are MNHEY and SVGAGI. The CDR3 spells CASSYLDRGNTEAFF. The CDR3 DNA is TGTGCCAGCAGCTACCTCGACAGGGGGAACACTGAAGCTTTCTTT.

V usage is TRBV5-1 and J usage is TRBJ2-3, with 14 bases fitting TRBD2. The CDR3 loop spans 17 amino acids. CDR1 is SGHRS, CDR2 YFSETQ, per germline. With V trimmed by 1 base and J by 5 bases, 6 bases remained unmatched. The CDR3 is CASSLRLAGGRGDTQYF. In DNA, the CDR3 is TGCGCCAGCAGCTTGAGACTAGCGGGGGGGAGAGGAGATACGCAGTATTTT.

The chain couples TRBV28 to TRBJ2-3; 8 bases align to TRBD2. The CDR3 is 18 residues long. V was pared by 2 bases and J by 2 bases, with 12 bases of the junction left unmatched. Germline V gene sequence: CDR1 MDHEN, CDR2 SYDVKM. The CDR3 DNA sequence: TGTGCCAGCAGTTTAATAGGTTTTAGCGGGGAAACCACAGATACGCAGTATTTT. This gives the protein CASSLIGFSGETTDTQYF.

The CDR3 loop reads CASQDTYTEAFF. The CDR3 bases are TGTGCCAGCCAGGACACGTACACTGAAGCTTTCTTT. The V gene is TRBV4-2, the J gene TRBJ1-1, with TRBD1 as a possible D gene (5 bases). The V and J ends lost 8 bases and 3 bases respectively, with 10 bases between them. The CDR3 length is 12 residues. Germline values: CDR1 LGHNA, CDR2 YNFKEQ.

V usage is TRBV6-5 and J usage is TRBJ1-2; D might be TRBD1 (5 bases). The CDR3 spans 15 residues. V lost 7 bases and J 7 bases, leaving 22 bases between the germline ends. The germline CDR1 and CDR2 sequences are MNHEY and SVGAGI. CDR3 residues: CASTLWKGASSGYTF. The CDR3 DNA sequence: TGTGCCAGCACCCTTTGGAAAGGGGCTAGTAGTGGCTACACCTTC.

The CDR3 region has the DNA TGTGCCAGCAGCAGCGGGTCGCCAGATACGCAGTATTTT. It yields the protein CASSSGSPDTQYF. The rearrangement links TRBV9 to TRBJ2-3; D is possibly TRBD2 (6 bases). The length of the CDR3 is 13 residues. Germline lookup yields CDR1 SGDLS and CDR2 YYNGEE. Trimming pared 4 bases from V and 4 bases from J, leaving 10 bases between.

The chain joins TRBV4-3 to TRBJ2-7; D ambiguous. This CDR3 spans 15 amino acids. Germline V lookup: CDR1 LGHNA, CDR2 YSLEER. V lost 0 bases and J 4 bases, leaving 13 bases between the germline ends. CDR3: CASSQDFQNLYEQYF. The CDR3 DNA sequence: TGCGCCAGCAGCCAAGATTTTCAGAACCTGTACGAGCAGTACTTC.

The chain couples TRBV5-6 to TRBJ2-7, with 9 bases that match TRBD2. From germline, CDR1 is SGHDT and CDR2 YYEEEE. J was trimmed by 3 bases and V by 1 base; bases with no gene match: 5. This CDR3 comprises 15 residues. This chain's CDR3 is CASSLSLAGFYEQYF. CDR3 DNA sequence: TGTGCCAGCAGCTTGAGCCTAGCGGGGTTCTACGAGCAGTACTTC.

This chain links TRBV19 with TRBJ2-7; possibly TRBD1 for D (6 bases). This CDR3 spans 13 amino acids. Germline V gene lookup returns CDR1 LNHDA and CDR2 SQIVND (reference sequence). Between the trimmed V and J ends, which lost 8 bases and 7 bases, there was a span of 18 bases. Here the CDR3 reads CASSWDTTMEQYF. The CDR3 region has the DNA TGTGCCAGTTCTTGGGACACTACGATGGAGCAGTACTTC.

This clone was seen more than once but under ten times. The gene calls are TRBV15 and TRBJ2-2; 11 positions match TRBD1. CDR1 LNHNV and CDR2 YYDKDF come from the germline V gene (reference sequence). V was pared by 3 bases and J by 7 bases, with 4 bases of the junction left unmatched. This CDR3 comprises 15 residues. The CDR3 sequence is CATSRDRGLFGELFF. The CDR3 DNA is TGTGCCACCAGCAGGGACAGGGGGCTTTTCGGGGAGCTGTTTTTT.

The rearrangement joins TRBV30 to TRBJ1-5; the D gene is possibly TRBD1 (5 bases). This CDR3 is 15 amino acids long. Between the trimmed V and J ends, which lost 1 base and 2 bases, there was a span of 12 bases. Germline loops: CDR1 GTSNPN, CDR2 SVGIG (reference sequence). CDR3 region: CAWSDMGLGNQPQHF. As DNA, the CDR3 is TGTGCCTGGAGTGACATGGGGCTGGGCAATCAGCCCCAGCATTTT.

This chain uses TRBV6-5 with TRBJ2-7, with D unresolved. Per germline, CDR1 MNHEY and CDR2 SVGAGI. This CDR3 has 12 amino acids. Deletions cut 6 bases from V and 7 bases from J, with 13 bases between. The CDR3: CASSQTREEQYF. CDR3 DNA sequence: TGTGCCAGCAGCCAAACGAGAGAGGAGCAGTACTTC.

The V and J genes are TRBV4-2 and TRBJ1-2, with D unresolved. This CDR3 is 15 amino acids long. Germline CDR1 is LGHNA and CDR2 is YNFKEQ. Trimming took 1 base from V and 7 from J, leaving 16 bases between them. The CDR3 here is CASSQAGDESRGYTF. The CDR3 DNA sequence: TGTGCCAGCAGCCAAGCCGGGGATGAGTCGCGTGGCTACACCTTC.

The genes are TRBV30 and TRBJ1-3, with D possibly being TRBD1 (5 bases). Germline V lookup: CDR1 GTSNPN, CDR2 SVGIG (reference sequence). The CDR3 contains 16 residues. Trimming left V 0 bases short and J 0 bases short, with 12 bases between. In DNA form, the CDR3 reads TGTGCCTGGAGTGTGGGGGGAGCAAGCTCTGGAAACACCATATATTTT. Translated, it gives CAWSVGGASSGNTIYF.

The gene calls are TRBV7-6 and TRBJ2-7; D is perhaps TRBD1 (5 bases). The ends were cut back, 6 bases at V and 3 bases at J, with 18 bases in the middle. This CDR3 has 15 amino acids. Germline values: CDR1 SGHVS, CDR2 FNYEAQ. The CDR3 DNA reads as TGTGCCAGCAGTAACGGTGAGGCAGGGTACTACGAGCAGTACTTC. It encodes CASSNGEAGYYEQYF.

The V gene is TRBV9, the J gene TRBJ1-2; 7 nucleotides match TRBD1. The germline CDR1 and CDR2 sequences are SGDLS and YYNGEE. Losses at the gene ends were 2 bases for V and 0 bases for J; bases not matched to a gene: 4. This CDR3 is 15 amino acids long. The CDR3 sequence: CASSVAGGSNYGYTF. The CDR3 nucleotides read TGTGCCAGCAGCGTCGCAGGGGGATCTAACTATGGCTACACCTTC. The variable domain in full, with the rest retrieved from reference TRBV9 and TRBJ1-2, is DSGVTQTPKHLITATGQRVTLRCSPRSGDLSVYWYQQSLDQGLQFLIQYYNGEERAKGNILERFSAQQFPDLHSELNLSSLELGDSALYFCASSVAGGSNYGYTFGSGTRLTVV.

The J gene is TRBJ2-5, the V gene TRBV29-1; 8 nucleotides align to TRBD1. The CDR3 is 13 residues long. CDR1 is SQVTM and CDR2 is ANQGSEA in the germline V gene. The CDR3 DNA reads TGCAGTGTCGGACAGGGAGTGATGGAGACCCAGTACTTC. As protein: CSVGQGVMETQYF.